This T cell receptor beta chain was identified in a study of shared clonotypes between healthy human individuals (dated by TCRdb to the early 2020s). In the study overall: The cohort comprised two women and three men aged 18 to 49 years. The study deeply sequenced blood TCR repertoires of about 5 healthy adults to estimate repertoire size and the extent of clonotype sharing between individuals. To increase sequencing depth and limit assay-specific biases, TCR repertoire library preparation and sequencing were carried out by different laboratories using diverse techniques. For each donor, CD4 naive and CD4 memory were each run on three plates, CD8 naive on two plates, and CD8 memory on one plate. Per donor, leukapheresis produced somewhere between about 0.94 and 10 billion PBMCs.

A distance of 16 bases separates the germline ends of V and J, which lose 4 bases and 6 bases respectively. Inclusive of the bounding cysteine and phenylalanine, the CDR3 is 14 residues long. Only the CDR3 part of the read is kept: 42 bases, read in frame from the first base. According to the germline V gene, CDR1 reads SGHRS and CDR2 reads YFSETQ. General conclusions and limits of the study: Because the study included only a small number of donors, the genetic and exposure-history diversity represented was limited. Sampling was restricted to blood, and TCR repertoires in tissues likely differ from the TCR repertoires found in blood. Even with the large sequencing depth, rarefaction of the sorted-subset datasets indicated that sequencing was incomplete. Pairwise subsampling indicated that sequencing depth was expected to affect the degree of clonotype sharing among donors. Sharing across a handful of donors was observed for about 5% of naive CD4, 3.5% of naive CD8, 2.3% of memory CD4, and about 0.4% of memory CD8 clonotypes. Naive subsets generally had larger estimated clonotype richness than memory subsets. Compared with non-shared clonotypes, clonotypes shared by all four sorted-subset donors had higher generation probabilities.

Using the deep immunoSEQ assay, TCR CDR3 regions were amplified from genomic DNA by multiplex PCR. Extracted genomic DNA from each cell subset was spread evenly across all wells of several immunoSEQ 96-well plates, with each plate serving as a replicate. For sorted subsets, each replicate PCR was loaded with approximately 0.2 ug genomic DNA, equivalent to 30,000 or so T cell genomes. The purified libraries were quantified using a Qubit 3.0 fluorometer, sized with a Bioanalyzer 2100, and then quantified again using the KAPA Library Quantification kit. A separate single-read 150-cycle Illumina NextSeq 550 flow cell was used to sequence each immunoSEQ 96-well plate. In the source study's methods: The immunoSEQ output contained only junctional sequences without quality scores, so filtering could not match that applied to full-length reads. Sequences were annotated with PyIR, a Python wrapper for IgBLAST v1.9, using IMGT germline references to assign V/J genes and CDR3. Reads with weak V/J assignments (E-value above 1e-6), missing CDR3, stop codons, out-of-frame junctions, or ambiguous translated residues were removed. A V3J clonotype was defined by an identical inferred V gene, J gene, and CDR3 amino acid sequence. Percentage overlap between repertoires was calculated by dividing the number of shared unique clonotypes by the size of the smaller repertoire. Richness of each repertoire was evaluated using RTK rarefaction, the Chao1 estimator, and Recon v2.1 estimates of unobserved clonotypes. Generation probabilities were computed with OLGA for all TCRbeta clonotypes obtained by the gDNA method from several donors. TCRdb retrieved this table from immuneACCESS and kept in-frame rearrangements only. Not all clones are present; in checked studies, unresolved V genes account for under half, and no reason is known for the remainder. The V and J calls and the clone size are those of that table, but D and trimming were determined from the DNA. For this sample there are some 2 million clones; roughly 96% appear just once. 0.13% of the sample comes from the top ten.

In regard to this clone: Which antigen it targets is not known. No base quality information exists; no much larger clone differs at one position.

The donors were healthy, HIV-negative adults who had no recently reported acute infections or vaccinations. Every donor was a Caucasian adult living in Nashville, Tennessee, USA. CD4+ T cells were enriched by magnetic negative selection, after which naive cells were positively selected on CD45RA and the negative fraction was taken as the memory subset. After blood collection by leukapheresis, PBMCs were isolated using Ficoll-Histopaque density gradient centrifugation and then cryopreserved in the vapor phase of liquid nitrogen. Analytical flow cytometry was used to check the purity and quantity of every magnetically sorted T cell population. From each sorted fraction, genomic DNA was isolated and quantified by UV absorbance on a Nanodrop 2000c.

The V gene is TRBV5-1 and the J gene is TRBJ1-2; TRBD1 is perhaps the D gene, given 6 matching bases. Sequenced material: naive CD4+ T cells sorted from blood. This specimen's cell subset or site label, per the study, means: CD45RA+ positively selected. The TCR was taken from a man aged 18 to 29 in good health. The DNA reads TGCGCCAGCAGCCTCACAACGACAGGCAATGGCTACACCTTC. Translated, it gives CASSLTTTGNGYTF.